The clone carrying this T cell receptor beta chain has only one observation. Germline assignment: CDR1 MNHEY and CDR2 SVGAGI. After removal of 5 bases from V and 2 bases from J, the junction contained 8 bases not matched to a gene. The length of the CDR3 is 15 residues. These data are taken from a study of memory CD4+ T cells and cytomegalovirus serostatus. Single viable CD3+CD4+CD8-CD45RO+ cells were sorted as the memory CD4+ T cells. TCRdb keeps only in-frame clones here, not all; method: immunoSEQ multiplex PCR. The sample contains tens of thousands of clones, around three quarters of which appear only once.

Sequenced input: memory CD4+ T cells from blood. This TCR came from an adult in good health and CMV-seropositive. The chain joins TRBV6-5 to TRBJ2-5; the match to TRBD1 covers 7 bases. This CDR3 reads CASSKTSGGQETQYF. CDR3 coding DNA: TGTGCCAGCAGTAAGACTTCAGGGGGTCAAGAGACCCAGTACTTC.